This is a list of T cell receptor beta chains from one sample in a study of shared clonotypes between healthy human individuals. Method: immunoSEQ multiplex PCR; TCRdb's copy keeps in-frame clones and lacks some. The table records more than 850,000 clones, about 80% of them present only once. The sample was memory CD4+ T cells from PBMCs. The receptors derive from a young man in good health. Some clones in this sample may be carry-over from other donors' samples. The CDR3 runs from the conserved cysteine through the conserved F or W. D genes are given only for firm matches. Expanded clones are given a class, and other clones once, few, many or no size at all.

clone size: NA; D gene: NA; CDR3 length: 13; J gene: TRBJ1-1; V gene: TRBV15; CDR3 protein: CATSARLNTEAFF; CDR3 DNA: TGTGCCACCAGCGCCAGGCTGAACACTGAAGCTTTCTTT
clone size: NA; D gene: TRBD2; CDR3 length: 16; J gene: TRBJ2-4; V gene: TRBV10-3; CDR3 protein: CATWEGGGLAKNIQYF; CDR3 DNA: TGTGCCACCTGGGAGGGAGGAGGGTTAGCCAAAAACATTCAGTACTTC
clone size: NA; D gene: NA; CDR3 length: 14; J gene: TRBJ1-5; V gene: TRBV6-4; CDR3 protein: CASREIEGYQPQHF; CDR3 DNA: TGTGCCAGCAGAGAGATCGAGGGATACCAGCCCCAGCATTTT
clone size: NA; D gene: NA; CDR3 length: 15; J gene: TRBJ2-1; V gene: TRBV7-7; CDR3 protein: CASSFSPGAGNEQFF; CDR3 DNA: TGTGCCAGCAGCTTTAGTCCGGGGGCTGGGAATGAGCAGTTCTTC
clone size: NA; D gene: NA; CDR3 length: 15; J gene: TRBJ2-7; V gene: TRBV6-5; CDR3 protein: CASSPSPARSYEQYF; CDR3 DNA: TGTGCCAGCAGTCCATCCCCTGCACGCTCCTACGAGCAGTACTTC
clone size: NA; D gene: NA; CDR3 length: 14; J gene: TRBJ2-1; V gene: TRBV7-2; CDR3 protein: CASSPARSYNEQFF; CDR3 DNA: TGTGCCAGCAGTCCGGCCCGCTCCTACAATGAGCAGTTCTTC
clone size: NA; D gene: NA; CDR3 length: 13; J gene: TRBJ1-1; V gene: TRBV6-4; CDR3 protein: CASSERGGTEAFF; CDR3 DNA: TGTGCCAGCAGCGAGCGGGGGGGCACTGAAGCTTTCTTT
clone size: NA; D gene: NA; CDR3 length: 13; J gene: TRBJ1-5; V gene: TRBV28; CDR3 protein: CASTLFADQPQHF; CDR3 DNA: TGTGCCAGCACCCTCTTTGCCGATCAGCCCCAGCATTTT
clone size: NA; D gene: TRBD1; CDR3 length: 15; J gene: TRBJ1-2; V gene: TRBV7-2; CDR3 protein: CASSSRQGPNYGYTF; CDR3 DNA: TGTGCCAGCAGCTCAAGACAGGGGCCTAACTATGGCTACACCTTC
clone size: NA; D gene: NA; CDR3 length: 16; J gene: TRBJ2-5; V gene: TRBV9; CDR3 protein: CASSVGKSAEQETQYF; CDR3 DNA: TGTGCCAGCAGCGTAGGGAAGTCAGCGGAACAAGAGACCCAGTACTTC
clone size: NA; D gene: TRBD2; CDR3 length: 17; J gene: TRBJ2-1; V gene: TRBV11-3; CDR3 protein: CASSSNPTSGSYNEQFF; CDR3 DNA: TGTGCCAGCAGCTCGAACCCGACTAGCGGGTCTTACAATGAGCAGTTCTTC
clone size: NA; D gene: TRBD1; CDR3 length: 15; J gene: TRBJ1-5; V gene: TRBV9; CDR3 protein: CASSPDGTADQPQHF; CDR3 DNA: TGTGCCAGCAGCCCCGACGGGACAGCAGATCAGCCCCAGCATTTT
clone size: NA; D gene: TRBD2; CDR3 length: 19; J gene: TRBJ2-7; V gene: TRBV28; CDR3 protein: CASSGTGATSGRLSYEQYF; CDR3 DNA: TGTGCCAGCAGTGGGACAGGGGCTACTAGCGGGAGGCTCTCCTACGAGCAGTACTTC
clone size: NA; D gene: NA; CDR3 length: 15; J gene: TRBJ2-3; V gene: TRBV7-2; CDR3 protein: CASSLFRETADTQYF; CDR3 DNA: TGTGCCAGCAGCTTGTTCCGGGAGACGGCAGATACGCAGTATTTT
clone size: NA; D gene: TRBD2; CDR3 length: 18; J gene: TRBJ2-3; V gene: TRBV2; CDR3 protein: CASSDPASAGGRTDTQYF; CDR3 DNA: TGTGCCAGCAGTGACCCCGCCTCTGCGGGAGGGCGAACAGATACGCAGTATTTT
clone size: few; D gene: NA; CDR3 length: 11; J gene: TRBJ2-1; V gene: TRBV20-1; CDR3 protein: CSGLGGNEQFF; CDR3 DNA: TGCAGTGGTCTGGGGGGCAATGAGCAGTTCTTC
clone size: NA; D gene: TRBD2; CDR3 length: 15; J gene: TRBJ2-1; V gene: TRBV28; CDR3 protein: CASSLAGGPINEQFF; CDR3 DNA: TGTGCCAGCAGCCTAGCGGGAGGGCCGATTAATGAGCAGTTCTTC
clone size: once; D gene: NA; CDR3 length: 16; J gene: TRBJ2-5; V gene: TRBV5-1; CDR3 protein: CASSWGSGTLQETQYF; CDR3 DNA: TGCGCCAGCAGCTGGGGTAGCGGCACCCTCCAAGAGACCCAGTACTTC
clone size: NA; D gene: NA; CDR3 length: 13; J gene: TRBJ1-1; V gene: TRBV5-4; CDR3 protein: CASSYERHTEAFF; CDR3 DNA: TGTGCCAGCAGCTATGAACGACACACTGAAGCTTTCTTT
clone size: NA; D gene: NA; CDR3 length: 12; J gene: TRBJ2-2; V gene: TRBV6-5; CDR3 protein: CASRYLSGELFF; CDR3 DNA: TGTGCCAGCAGGTACCTCTCCGGGGAGCTGTTTTTT
clone size: NA; D gene: NA; CDR3 length: 13; J gene: TRBJ2-3; V gene: TRBV11-2; CDR3 protein: CASSRPPSDTQYF; CDR3 DNA: TGTGCCAGCAGCCGCCCCCCATCGGATACGCAGTATTTT
clone size: NA; D gene: TRBD1; CDR3 length: 15; J gene: TRBJ1-4; V gene: TRBV18; CDR3 protein: CASSPGQPTNEKLFF; CDR3 DNA: TGTGCCAGCTCACCGGGACAGCCAACTAATGAAAAACTGTTTTTT
clone size: NA; D gene: NA; CDR3 length: 13; J gene: TRBJ2-2; V gene: TRBV2; CDR3 protein: CASKPRNTGELFF; CDR3 DNA: TGTGCCAGCAAGCCACGGAACACCGGGGAGCTGTTTTTT
clone size: NA; D gene: TRBD1; CDR3 length: 14; J gene: TRBJ1-1; V gene: TRBV7-9; CDR3 protein: CASSPGQGSSEAFF; CDR3 DNA: TGTGCCAGCAGCCCCGGACAGGGAAGTTCTGAAGCTTTCTTT
clone size: NA; D gene: TRBD1; CDR3 length: 16; J gene: TRBJ1-3; V gene: TRBV18; CDR3 protein: CASIGTVHWQRNTIYF; CDR3 DNA: TGTGCCAGCATCGGGACAGTTCATTGGCAAAGAAACACCATATATTTT
clone size: NA; D gene: NA; CDR3 length: 16; J gene: TRBJ2-4; V gene: TRBV5-4; CDR3 protein: CASSFDRSLAKNIQYF; CDR3 DNA: TGTGCCAGCAGCTTTGACAGGTCCCTAGCCAAAAACATTCAGTACTTC
clone size: NA; D gene: NA; CDR3 length: 16; J gene: TRBJ2-3; V gene: TRBV7-2; CDR3 protein: CASSLVTLAASDTQYF; CDR3 DNA: TGTGCCAGCAGCTTAGTTACCTTAGCCGCAAGCGATACGCAGTATTTT
clone size: NA; D gene: NA; CDR3 length: 16; J gene: TRBJ2-1; V gene: TRBV7-9; CDR3 protein: CASSLRRGRDYNEQFF; CDR3 DNA: TGTGCCAGCAGCTTACGGAGGGGAAGAGACTACAATGAGCAGTTCTTC
clone size: NA; D gene: NA; CDR3 length: 14; J gene: TRBJ2-3; V gene: TRBV5-1; CDR3 protein: CASSFWERTDTQYF; CDR3 DNA: TGCGCCAGCAGCTTTTGGGAGAGGACAGATACGCAGTATTTT
clone size: NA; D gene: TRBD2; CDR3 length: 14; J gene: TRBJ2-7; V gene: TRBV28; CDR3 protein: CASTPGSGAYEQYF; CDR3 DNA: TGTGCCAGCACACCGGGAAGCGGGGCCTACGAGCAGTACTTC
clone size: once; D gene: NA; CDR3 length: 12; J gene: TRBJ2-1; V gene: TRBV5-6; CDR3 protein: CASSWQGSEQFF; CDR3 DNA: TGTGCCAGCAGCTGGCAGGGGAGTGAGCAGTTCTTC
clone size: NA; D gene: TRBD2; CDR3 length: 12; J gene: TRBJ2-3; V gene: TRBV9; CDR3 protein: CASRDYTDTQYF; CDR3 DNA: TGTGCCAGCCGGGACTACACAGATACGCAGTATTTT
clone size: NA; D gene: NA; CDR3 length: 13; J gene: TRBJ2-7; V gene: TRBV28; CDR3 protein: CASTTGISYEQYF; CDR3 DNA: TGTGCCAGCACGACGGGCATCTCCTACGAGCAGTACTTC
clone size: few; D gene: NA; CDR3 length: 16; J gene: TRBJ2-2; V gene: TRBV28; CDR3 protein: CASSQRTARNTGELFF; CDR3 DNA: TGTGCCAGCAGTCAAAGGACAGCCCGTAACACCGGGGAGCTGTTTTTT
clone size: NA; D gene: NA; CDR3 length: 13; J gene: TRBJ2-7; V gene: TRBV10-2; CDR3 protein: CASSTRQHYEQYF; CDR3 DNA: TGCGCCAGCAGTACCAGACAACACTACGAGCAGTACTTC
clone size: NA; D gene: NA; CDR3 length: 15; J gene: TRBJ2-7; V gene: TRBV5-8; CDR3 protein: CASSLAFLGGPRGYF; CDR3 DNA: TGTGCCAGCAGCTTGGCCTTTTTAGGAGGTCCTCGGGGGTACTTC
clone size: once; D gene: TRBD1; CDR3 length: 15; J gene: TRBJ1-4; V gene: TRBV5-1; CDR3 protein: CASRTGRTTNEKLFF; CDR3 DNA: TGCGCCAGTAGGACAGGGCGGACGACTAATGAAAAACTGTTTTTT
clone size: NA; D gene: TRBD1; CDR3 length: 15; J gene: TRBJ1-2; V gene: TRBV18; CDR3 protein: CASSPTGTDIYGYTF; CDR3 DNA: TGTGCCAGCTCACCGACCGGGACAGACATATATGGCTACACCTTC
clone size: once; D gene: NA; CDR3 length: 16; J gene: TRBJ1-4; V gene: TRBV19; CDR3 protein: CASSTLWTEGNEKLFF; CDR3 DNA: TGTGCCAGTAGTACCCTATGGACGGAGGGTAATGAAAAACTGTTTTTT
clone size: NA; D gene: TRBD2; CDR3 length: 15; J gene: TRBJ2-1; V gene: TRBV18; CDR3 protein: CASSPYTSGRYEQFF; CDR3 DNA: TGTGCCAGCTCACCATATACTAGCGGGAGGTATGAGCAGTTCTTC
clone size: few; D gene: NA; CDR3 length: 12; J gene: TRBJ1-5; V gene: TRBV6-6; CDR3 protein: CASSGTDQPQHF; CDR3 DNA: TGTGCCAGCAGCGGGACCGATCAGCCCCAGCATTTT
clone size: NA; D gene: TRBD1; CDR3 length: 15; J gene: TRBJ2-2; V gene: TRBV29-1; CDR3 protein: CSVTGGYYYTGELFF; CDR3 DNA: TGCAGCGTCACAGGGGGATATTATTACACCGGGGAGCTGTTTTTT
clone size: NA; D gene: TRBD2; CDR3 length: 15; J gene: TRBJ2-1; V gene: TRBV5-1; CDR3 protein: CASSALSGRGNEQFF; CDR3 DNA: TGCGCCAGCAGCGCTCTTAGCGGGAGGGGCAATGAGCAGTTCTTC
clone size: NA; D gene: TRBD2; CDR3 length: 14; J gene: TRBJ2-1; V gene: TRBV19; CDR3 protein: CASNPGLAYNEQFF; CDR3 DNA: TGTGCCAGTAACCCGGGACTAGCTTACAATGAGCAGTTCTTC
clone size: NA; D gene: NA; CDR3 length: 16; J gene: TRBJ2-5; V gene: TRBV6-5; CDR3 protein: CASSYPPGGPQETQYF; CDR3 DNA: TGTGCCAGCAGTTACCCGCCAGGTGGGCCCCAAGAGACCCAGTACTTC
clone size: NA; D gene: NA; CDR3 length: 12; J gene: TRBJ2-1; V gene: TRBV5-4; CDR3 protein: CASSLAETEQFF; CDR3 DNA: TGTGCCAGCAGCTTGGCCGAGACTGAGCAGTTCTTC
clone size: once; D gene: NA; CDR3 length: 16; J gene: TRBJ1-2; V gene: TRBV11-2; CDR3 protein: CASSLVVSGASYGYTF; CDR3 DNA: TGTGCCAGCAGCTTAGTTGTCTCGGGTGCGAGCTATGGCTACACCTTC
clone size: NA; D gene: NA; CDR3 length: 14; J gene: TRBJ1-5; V gene: TRBV6-1; CDR3 protein: CASSELGVNQPQHF; CDR3 DNA: TGTGCCAGCAGTGAGTTGGGGGTTAATCAGCCCCAGCATTTT
clone size: many; D gene: NA; CDR3 length: 14; J gene: TRBJ1-1; V gene: TRBV6-5; CDR3 protein: CASSQGGRSTEAFF; CDR3 DNA: TGTGCCAGCAGCCAGGGAGGTAGGTCCACTGAAGCTTTCTTT
clone size: NA; D gene: TRBD2; CDR3 length: 15; J gene: TRBJ2-3; V gene: TRBV11-3; CDR3 protein: CASSTTSVSTDTQYF; CDR3 DNA: TGTGCCAGCAGCACGACTAGCGTTAGCACAGATACGCAGTATTTT
clone size: NA; D gene: NA; CDR3 length: 12; J gene: TRBJ2-7; V gene: TRBV5-1; CDR3 protein: CASRGGIYEQYF; CDR3 DNA: TGCGCCAGCAGGGGGGGAATCTACGAGCAGTACTTC
clone size: NA; D gene: NA; CDR3 length: 15; J gene: TRBJ2-3; V gene: TRBV5-1; CDR3 protein: CASSAGGRSTDTQYF; CDR3 DNA: TGCGCCAGCAGCGCCGGGGGCAGGAGCACAGATACGCAGTATTTT